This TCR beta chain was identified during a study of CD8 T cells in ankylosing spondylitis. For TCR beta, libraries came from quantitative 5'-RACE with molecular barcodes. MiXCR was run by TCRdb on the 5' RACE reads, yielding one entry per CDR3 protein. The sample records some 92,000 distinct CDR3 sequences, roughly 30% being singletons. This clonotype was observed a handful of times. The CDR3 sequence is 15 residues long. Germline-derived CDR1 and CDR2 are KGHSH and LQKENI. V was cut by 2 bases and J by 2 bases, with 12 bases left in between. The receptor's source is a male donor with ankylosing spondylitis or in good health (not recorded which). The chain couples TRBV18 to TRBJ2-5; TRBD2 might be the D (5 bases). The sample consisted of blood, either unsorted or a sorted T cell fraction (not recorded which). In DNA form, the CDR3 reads TGTGCCAGCTCACCAGTCTCGTCGGGGCAAGAGACCCAGTACTTC. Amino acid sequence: CASSPVSSGQETQYF.